A single sample is the source of the 17 T cell receptor beta chains below, sequenced in a study of T cell responses to AZD1222 COVID-19 vaccine. Only in-frame clones appear in the TCRdb table, and some are missing; sequencing was by immunoSEQ multiplex PCR. This table has approximately 130,000 clones, 70% to 90% appearing once. The material sequenced was peripheral blood, taken 28 days after the second AZD1222 dose. These receptors originate from an adult who received the AZD1222 COVID-19 vaccine.

The rearrangement uses TRBV5-4 and TRBJ1-6, with D uncertain. This CDR3 has 18 amino acids. Germline assignment: CDR1 SGHNT and CDR2 YYREEE (reference sequence). V lost 0 bases and J 0 bases, leaving 13 bases between the germline ends. CDR3 DNA: TGTGCCAGCAGCTTGGGCGGAGGCCCGAGCTCCTATAATTCACCCCTCCACTTT. Translation gives CASSLGGGPSSYNSPLHF.

This sequence joins TRBV6-5 and TRBJ2-5; 7 bases line up with TRBD2. Per the germline V gene, CDR1 is MNHEY and CDR2 is SVGAGI. V was clipped by 1 base and J by 5 bases; unmatched bases: 10. The CDR3 length is 16 residues. The CDR3, as DNA: TGTGCCAGCAGTTACTGGCTGGGGGGGGGTGGTGAGACCCAGTACTTC. Residues: CASSYWLGGGGETQYF.

J is TRBJ1-1 and V is TRBV6-5, with TRBD1 as a possible D gene (6 bases). Germline loops: CDR1 MNHEY, CDR2 SVGAGI. The CDR3 is 15 residues long. V was shortened by 5 bases and J by 0 bases, with 13 bases between the two germline ends. DNA of the CDR3: TGTGCCAGCAGTAAAAACAGGGCTTTGAACACTGAAGCTTTCTTT. This translates into CASSKNRALNTEAFF.

This chain links TRBV5-1 with TRBJ1-1; D gene uncertain. The CDR3 has 15 residues. Trimming removed 4 bases at V and 4 bases at J, with 17 bases between. Germline loops: CDR1 SGHRS, CDR2 YFSETQ. CDR3 amino acids: CASSPSGAAATEAFF. Written as DNA, the CDR3 is TGCGCCAGCAGCCCGTCGGGTGCCGCAGCCACTGAAGCTTTCTTT.

CDR3 DNA sequence: TGTGCCAGCAGTGAAGGGGGTTGGGTAGCTTTCTTT. Protein product: CASSEGGWVAFF. The chain combines TRBV2 with TRBJ1-1; D gene ambiguous. Germline values: CDR1 SNHLY, CDR2 FYNNEI. The CDR3 has 12 amino acids. V lost 1 base to trimming and J lost 10 bases, with 10 bases between them.

V and J are TRBV20-1 and TRBJ1-3, with D hard to call. V dropped 5 bases and J dropped 3 bases, with 5 bases sitting between them. The CDR3 is made up of 11 amino acids. The germline CDR1 and CDR2 sequences are DFQATT and SNEGSKA (reference sequence). The CDR3 loop is CSAVIGNTIYF. CDR3 bases: TGCAGTGCTGTAATTGGAAACACCATATATTTT.

This sequence joins TRBV9 and TRBJ1-1; D is ambiguous. Trimming left V 0 bases short and J 6 bases short, with 9 bases between. Germline CDR1 reads SGDLS; CDR2 reads YYNGEE. This CDR3 is 13 amino acids long. The chain's CDR3 is CASSVAAFAEAFF. CDR3 bases: TGTGCCAGCAGCGTAGCTGCGTTCGCTGAAGCTTTCTTT.

This chain connects TRBV6-5 to TRBJ2-2; maybe TRBD1 (6 bases). Trimming shortened V by 4 bases and J by 0 bases, and 9 bases separated the two germline ends. This CDR3 has 15 residues. Germline CDR1 MNHEY, CDR2 SVGAGI. The CDR3 DNA reads as TGTGCCAGCAGTTTCCGGACAGCGAACACCGGGGAGCTGTTTTTT. This sequence encodes CASSFRTANTGELFF.

The chain links TRBV6-5 to TRBJ1-1; TRBD1 is a possible D gene (5 bases). Deletions cut 5 bases from V and 2 bases from J, with 9 bases between. This CDR3 comprises 13 residues. The germline CDR1 and CDR2 sequences are MNHEY and SVGAGI. The CDR3 DNA reads as TGTGCCAGCAGTCCACAGGAAAACACTGAAGCTTTCTTT. Translation: CASSPQENTEAFF.

The chain couples TRBV7-9 to TRBJ1-5, with 7 bases lining up with TRBD1. CDR3 size: 13 residues. The V gene's germline CDR1 is SEHNR and CDR2 FQNEAQ (reference sequence). Germline trimming cut 7 bases from V and 5 bases from J; bases unmatched to any gene: 5. The CDR3 is CASTTGADQPQHF. The CDR3, as DNA: TGTGCCAGCACCACAGGGGCGGATCAGCCCCAGCATTTT.

The chain is built from TRBV6-5 and TRBJ2-5; D unclear. Deletions cut 6 bases from V and 5 bases from J, with 13 bases between. Germline-derived CDR1 and CDR2 are MNHEY and SVGAGI. The CDR3 is 13 residues long. CDR3 nucleotide sequence: TGTGCCAGCAGCTCTCAAGTGGTGGAGACCCAGTACTTC. This encodes CASSSQVVETQYF.

The chain is built from TRBV7-3 and TRBJ2-1; 7 nucleotides agree with TRBD1. The CDR3 sequence is 13 residues long. Germline lookup yields CDR1 SGHTA and CDR2 FQGTGA. V lost 1 base to trimming and J lost 8 bases; unmatched junction nucleotides: 2. This CDR3 reads CASSLKGGDEQFF. The CDR3 bases are TGTGCCAGCAGCTTAAAAGGGGGCGATGAGCAGTTCTTC.

The chain carries TRBV5-6 and TRBJ1-4, with 9 bases lining up with TRBD1. V was clipped by 3 bases and J by 7 bases; unmatched bases: 7. Germline CDR1 is SGHDT and CDR2 is YYEEEE. This CDR3 comprises 15 residues. The CDR3, as DNA: TGTGCCAGCAGCTCGACAGGGGGGGAAGGTGAAAAACTGTTTTTT. Protein sequence: CASSSTGGEGEKLFF.

This CDR3 is CASSLWRSNTGELFF. The CDR3 DNA reads TGCGCCAGCAGCTTGTGGCGGTCGAACACCGGGGAGCTGTTTTTT. V and J are TRBV5-1 and TRBJ2-2; D is unclear. The CDR3 runs to 15 residues. V lost 1 base and J 0 bases, leaving 7 bases between the germline ends. Germline V gives CDR1 SGHRS, CDR2 YFSETQ.

The gene calls are TRBV2 and TRBJ1-4; the match to TRBD1 covers 9 bases. This CDR3 region has 14 residues. Germline CDR1 is SNHLY and CDR2 is FYNNEI. After removal of 5 bases from V and 8 bases from J, the junction contained 6 bases not matched to a gene. The CDR3 DNA reads TGTGCCAGCAGTCTACAGGGGGCGCGCGAAAAACTGTTTTTT. It is translated as CASSLQGAREKLFF.

V gene TRBV11-3 combines with J gene TRBJ1-3, with D uncertain. The V end lost 3 bases, the J end lost 0 bases, and 3 bases lay between the germline ends. The CDR3 totals 13 residues. The germline V gene has CDR1 SGHNT and CDR2 YENEEA. CDR3 bases: TGTGCCAGCAGCTTTAGCTCTGGAAACACCATATATTTT. The encoded protein is CASSFSSGNTIYF.

CDR3 sequence (DNA): TGTGCCAGCAGTTCCCCGGCACAGGGCGGCACTGAAGCTTTCTTT. Encoded protein: CASSSPAQGGTEAFF. The rearrangement joins TRBV28 to TRBJ1-1; D is perhaps TRBD1 (6 bases). The CDR3 contains 15 residues. Germline lookup yields CDR1 MDHEN and CDR2 SYDVKM. Trimming pared 4 bases from V and 4 bases from J, leaving 16 bases between.